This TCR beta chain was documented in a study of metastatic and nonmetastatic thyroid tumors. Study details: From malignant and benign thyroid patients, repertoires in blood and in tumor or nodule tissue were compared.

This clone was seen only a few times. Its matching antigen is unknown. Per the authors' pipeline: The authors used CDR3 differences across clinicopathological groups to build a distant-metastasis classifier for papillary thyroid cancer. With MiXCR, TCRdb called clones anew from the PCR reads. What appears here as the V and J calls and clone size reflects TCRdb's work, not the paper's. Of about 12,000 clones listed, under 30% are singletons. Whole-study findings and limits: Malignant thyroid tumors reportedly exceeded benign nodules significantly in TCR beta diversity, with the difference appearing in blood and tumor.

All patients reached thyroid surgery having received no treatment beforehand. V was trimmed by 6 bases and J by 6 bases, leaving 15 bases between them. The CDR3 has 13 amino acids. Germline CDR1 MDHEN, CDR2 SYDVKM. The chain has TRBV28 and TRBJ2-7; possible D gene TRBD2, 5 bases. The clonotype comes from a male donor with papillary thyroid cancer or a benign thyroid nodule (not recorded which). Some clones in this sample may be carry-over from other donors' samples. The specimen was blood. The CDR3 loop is CASSQGLAGEQYF. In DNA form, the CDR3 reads TGTGCCAGCAGCCAAGGGCTAGCCGGCGAGCAGTACTTC. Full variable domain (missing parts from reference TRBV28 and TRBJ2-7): DVKVTQSSRYLVKRTGEKVFLECVQDMDHENMFWYRQDPGLGLRLIYFSYDVKMKEKGDIPEGYSVSREKKERFSLILESASTNQTSMYLCASSQGLAGEQYFGPGTRLTVT.